The 13 T cell receptor beta chains in this list originate from one sample, sequenced in a study of shared clonotypes between healthy human individuals. Sequencing was performed with immunoSEQ multiplex PCR; in TCRdb, only in-frame clones are kept and a portion is missing. Here the sample spans 2 million to 2.5 million clones, about 94% being singletons. Material: naive CD4+ T cells sorted from blood. Subset given: CD45RA+ positively selected. The receptors originated from a man aged 18-30 years in good health.

The V call is TRBV6-4, the J call TRBJ2-2, with D possibly matching TRBD1 (5 bases). V lost 5 bases to trimming and J lost 8 bases, with 15 bases between them. Germline CDR1 and CDR2: MRHNA and SNTAGT. The CDR3 is 14 residues long. The CDR3 spells CASSFDSTTGELFF. CDR3 nucleotide sequence: TGTGCCAGCAGTTTCGACAGCACTACGGGGGAGCTGTTTTTT.

The chain employs TRBV28 and TRBJ1-1; D call uncertain. Germline V CDR1 and CDR2: MDHEN, SYDVKM. The CDR3 spans 13 residues. Between the trimmed V and J ends, which lost 5 bases and 11 bases, there was a span of 18 bases. CDR3 amino acids: CASSIQVGSVAFF. The CDR3 coding sequence is TGTGCCAGCAGTATACAAGTGGGTTCGGTGGCTTTCTTT.

This clone was seen only once. One end of the junction fails to match germline, which may point to a read error. The rearrangement uses TRBV20-1 and TRBJ2-1; D not certain. CDR3 length equals 9 residues. The V gene's germline CDR1 is DFQATT and CDR2 SNEGSKA (reference sequence). The CDR3 sequence: CSARDPPVF. CDR3 sequence (DNA): TGCAGTGCTAGAGATCCCCCGGTCTTC.

V usage is TRBV28 and J usage is TRBJ2-1; 7 bases align to TRBD2. Germline-derived CDR1 and CDR2 are MDHEN and SYDVKM. The ends lost 3 bases at V and 10 bases at J; junction bases unmatched: 3. The CDR3 runs to 12 residues. CDR3 nucleotide sequence: TGTGCCAGCAGTTTGGTGCGGGGGGAGCAGTTCTTC. This sequence encodes CASSLVRGEQFF.

This chain joins TRBV7-9 and TRBJ2-5; D not certain. The CDR3 consists of 14 residues. V dropped 6 bases and J dropped 0 bases, with 11 bases sitting between them. Germline V gene sequence: CDR1 SEHNR, CDR2 FQNEAQ (reference sequence). The CDR3 nucleotides are TGTGCCAGCAGTTCGATACGGGACCAAGAGACCCAGTACTTC. It encodes CASSSIRDQETQYF.

The rearrangement links TRBV7-2 to TRBJ2-5, with D uncertain. V was clipped by 5 bases and J by 5 bases, with 12 bases between them. CDR3 length equals 13 residues. The germline V gene encodes CDR1 SGHTA and CDR2 FQGNSA. CDR3 sequence reads: CASSPPVGETQYF. The DNA for the CDR3 is TGTGCCAGCAGCCCACCCGTTGGGGAGACCCAGTACTTC.

The chain employs TRBV12-5 and TRBJ1-1; tentative D call: TRBD1 (5 bases). V was clipped by 7 bases and J by 2 bases, with 11 bases between them. The CDR3 extends over 13 amino acids. Germline V gene data show CDR1 as LGHNT and CDR2 as FRNRAP. CDR3 nucleotides: TGTGCTAGTGCGGGGGGTCCCAACACTGAAGCTTTCTTT. Translated, it gives CASAGGPNTEAFF. The full variable domain, in which reference TRBV12-5 and TRBJ1-1 provide the parts outside the CDR3, is DARVTQTPRHKVTEMGQEVTMRCQPILGHNTVFWYRQTMMQGLELLAYFRNRAPLDDSGMPKDRFSAEMPDATLATLKIQPSEPRDSAVYFCASAGGPNTEAFFGQGTRLTVV.

About this clone itself: The junction shows a germline mismatch at one end, possibly a read error. The chain is built from TRBV2 and TRBJ1-6, with D unresolved. The CDR3 contains 13 residues. Germline V gene sequence: CDR1 SNHLY, CDR2 FYNNEI. The CDR3 nucleotides read TGTGCCAACAGTGTGTCCTATAATTCACCCCTCCACTTT. It is translated as CANSVSYNSPLHF.

The CDR3 loop is CASSPRQGVGHEQFF. Here the CDR3 DNA reads TGTGCCAGCTCACCACGCCAGGGGGTAGGTCATGAGCAGTTCTTC. The chain recombines TRBV18 with TRBJ2-1; 7 positions agree with TRBD1. Losses at the gene ends were 1 base for V and 8 bases for J; bases not matched to a gene: 8. This CDR3 is 15 amino acids long. Germline lookup yields CDR1 KGHSH and CDR2 LQKENI.

V gene TRBV2 combines with J gene TRBJ2-7, with 10 bases aligning to TRBD2. Trimming cost V 5 bases and J 0 bases; bases outside gene matches: 7. Looked up from germline, CDR1 is SNHLY and CDR2 is FYNNEI. This CDR3 has 16 amino acids. Written as DNA, the CDR3 is TGTGCCAGCAGTCTAGCGGGGGCCTTAAGCTCCTACGAGCAGTACTTC. Amino acids: CASSLAGALSSYEQYF. Complete variable domain (other parts from reference TRBV2 and TRBJ2-7): EPEVTQTPSHQVTQMGQEVILRCVPISNHLYFYWYRQILGQKVEFLVSFYNNEISEKSEIFDDQFSVERPDGSNFTLKIRSTKLEDSAMYFCASSLAGALSSYEQYFGPGTRLTVT.

The genes are TRBV5-4 and TRBJ1-6; D not certain. The germline CDR1 and CDR2 sequences are SGHNT and YYREEE (reference sequence). Trimming took off 0 bases at V and 6 bases at J, with 13 bases between the two ends. This CDR3 has 16 amino acids. CDR3 residues: CASSLGGPGTNSPLHF. The CDR3 region has the DNA TGTGCCAGCAGCTTGGGCGGGCCAGGAACTAATTCACCCCTCCACTTT.

The chain is built from TRBV11-2 and TRBJ2-3; TRBD1 aligns across 12 bases. This CDR3 has 16 residues. From germline, CDR1 is SGHAT and CDR2 FQNNGV. V lost 2 bases and J lost 2; bases outside the gene matches: 2. CDR3 protein: CASSLRDRGPTDTQYF. The CDR3 DNA follows: TGTGCCAGCAGCTTAAGGGACAGGGGGCCCACAGATACGCAGTATTTT. Looking up the rest from reference TRBV11-2 and TRBJ2-3 gives the full variable domain: EAGVAQSPRYKIIEKRQSVAFWCNPISGHATLYWYQQILGQGPKLLIQFQNNGVVDDSQLPKDRFSAERLKGVDSTLKIQPAKLEDSAVYLCASSLRDRGPTDTQYFGPGTRLTVL.

V and J are TRBV12-5 and TRBJ2-3, with unresolved D. This CDR3 comprises 14 residues. Germline CDR1 LGHNT, CDR2 FRNRAP. V was trimmed by 7 bases and J by 2 bases, leaving 13 bases between them. CDR3 DNA: TGTGCTAGTGCCTTGGGCAGGTACACAGATACGCAGTATTTT. Translation gives CASALGRYTDTQYF.